The following is a TCR beta chain sequence with its context. The sample belongs to a study of blood T cell repertoires in COVID-19. Profiled with immunoSEQ multiplex PCR; TCRdb holds only in-frame clones, not every one. The sample lists 200,000 to 250,000 clones, about 84% seen once, with approximately 1.8% in the top ten. In germline, CDR1 is LGHNA, CDR2 YNFKEQ. The CDR3 has 17 amino acids. Trimming cost V 0 bases and J 0 bases, with 14 bases left between them. Sequences were obtained from PBMCs or T cells enriched from blood (not recorded which). The chain recombines TRBV4-2 with TRBJ1-2; possible D gene TRBD1, 5 bases. This TCR derives from a man in his fifties or sixties who had recovered from COVID-19. The CDR3 loop reads CASSQDFRAGANYGYTF. As DNA, the CDR3 is TGTGCCAGCAGCCAAGATTTCAGGGCCGGAGCTAACTATGGCTACACCTTC.